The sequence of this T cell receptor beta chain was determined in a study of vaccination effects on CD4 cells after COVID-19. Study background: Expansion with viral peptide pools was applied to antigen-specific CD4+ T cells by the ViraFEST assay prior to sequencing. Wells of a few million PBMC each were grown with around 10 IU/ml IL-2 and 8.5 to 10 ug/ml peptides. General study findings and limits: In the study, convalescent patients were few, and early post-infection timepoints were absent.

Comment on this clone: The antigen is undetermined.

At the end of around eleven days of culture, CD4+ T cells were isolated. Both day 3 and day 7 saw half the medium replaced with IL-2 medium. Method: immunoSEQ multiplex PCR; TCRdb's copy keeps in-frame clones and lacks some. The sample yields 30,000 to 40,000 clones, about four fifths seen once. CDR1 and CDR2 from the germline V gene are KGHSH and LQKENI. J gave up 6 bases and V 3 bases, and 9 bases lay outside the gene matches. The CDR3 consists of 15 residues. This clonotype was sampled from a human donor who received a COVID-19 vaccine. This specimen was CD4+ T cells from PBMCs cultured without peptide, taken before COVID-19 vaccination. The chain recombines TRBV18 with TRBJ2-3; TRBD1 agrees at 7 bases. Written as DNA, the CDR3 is TGTGCCAGCTCACCGGGACAGATAACAGTGGATACGCAGTATTTT. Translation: CASSPGQITVDTQYF.